These 8 T cell receptor beta chains were all obtained from the same sample, sequenced in a study of glioma-infiltrating T cells after dendritic cell vaccination. Libraries were prepared by immunoSEQ multiplex PCR; TCRdb keeps only in-frame clonotypes and omits some of them. Of around 62,000 clones listed, around four fifths are singletons. The sequenced sample was blood, obtained before dendritic cell vaccination. These receptors were obtained from a human donor with glioblastoma.

This clone was found a few times. V gene TRBV6-6 combines with J gene TRBJ1-4; 10 bases fit TRBD1. V dropped 4 bases and J dropped 6; count of bases not matched to a gene: 5. Germline CDR1 reads MNHNY; CDR2 reads SVGAGI (reference sequence). This CDR3 comprises 15 residues. This CDR3 reads CASSSTTGGDEKLFF. The CDR3 DNA is TGTGCCAGCAGTTCTACGACAGGGGGCGATGAAAAACTGTTTTTT.

This sequence joins TRBV6-6 and TRBJ2-2; 9 positions agree with TRBD1. The CDR3 consists of 15 residues. Germline V gene sequence: CDR1 MNHNY, CDR2 SVGAGI (reference sequence). The junction had 3 bases not matched to a gene; V was cut back by 4 bases and J by 3 bases. The CDR3 reads CASSSQGAHTGELFF. CDR3 DNA: TGTGCCAGCAGTTCACAGGGGGCGCACACCGGGGAGCTGTTTTTT.

This chain connects TRBV6-6 to TRBJ1-1; 8 nucleotides agree with TRBD1. The CDR3 has 14 amino acids. The V segment lost 5 bases and the J segment 6 bases; nucleotides outside the gene matches: 8. CDR1 and CDR2 from the germline V gene are MNHNY and SVGAGI (reference sequence). The CDR3 spells CASSRRQGSAEAFF. In nucleotides, the CDR3 is TGTGCCAGCAGTCGCCGACAGGGGTCAGCTGAAGCTTTCTTT.

The chain combines TRBV2 with TRBJ2-1; weak D call: TRBD1 (5 bases). The CDR3 has 15 residues. Germline CDR1 is SNHLY and CDR2 is FYNNEI. The V end lost 2 bases, the J end lost 7 bases, and 15 bases lay between the germline ends. CDR3: CASSEKLGLRNEQFF. The DNA for the CDR3 is TGTGCCAGCAGTGAAAAGTTGGGGCTACGGAATGAGCAGTTCTTC. Combining the CDR3 with reference TRBV2 and TRBJ2-1 gives the whole variable domain EPEVTQTPSHQVTQMGQEVILRCVPISNHLYFYWYRQILGQKVEFLVSFYNNEISEKSEIFDDQFSVERPDGSNFTLKIRSTKLEDSAMYFCASSEKLGLRNEQFFGPGTRLTVL.

J is TRBJ2-3 and V is TRBV5-1, with 12 bases lining up with TRBD2. V lost 3 bases and J lost 2; bases outside the gene matches: 7. Per the germline V gene, CDR1 is SGHRS and CDR2 is YFSETQ. The CDR3 totals 17 residues. The CDR3 sequence is CASSYTSGGPSTDTQYF. CDR3 nucleotide sequence: TGCGCCAGCAGCTACACTAGCGGGGGGCCATCCACAGATACGCAGTATTTT.

The J gene is TRBJ2-5, the V gene TRBV11-2; D is ambiguous. Per germline, CDR1 SGHAT and CDR2 FQNNGV. The CDR3 loop spans 13 amino acids. Trimming removed 2 bases at V and 1 base at J, with 5 bases between. CDR3 DNA: TGTGCCAGCAGCTTACCAGTCCAAGAGACCCAGTACTTC. The encoded protein is CASSLPVQETQYF.

CDR3 DNA: TGTGCCAGCAGACCAACTAGCGGTCTGGACACCGGGGAGCTGTTTTTT. The encoded protein is CASRPTSGLDTGELFF. The chain employs TRBV6-6 and TRBJ2-2, with 8 bases identical to TRBD2. This CDR3 has 16 residues. Germline loops: CDR1 MNHNY, CDR2 SVGAGI (reference sequence). V was clipped by 6 bases and J by 3 bases; unmatched bases: 9.

V gene TRBV30 combines with J gene TRBJ1-2; D remains unclear. There are 14 residues in the CDR3. Trimming cost V 4 bases and J 4 bases, with 16 bases left between them. From germline, CDR1 is GTSNPN and CDR2 SVGIG (reference sequence). DNA for the CDR3: TGTGCCTGGACCTTGGAGAGGAGATTCTATGGCTACACCTTC. This gives the protein CAWTLERRFYGYTF.